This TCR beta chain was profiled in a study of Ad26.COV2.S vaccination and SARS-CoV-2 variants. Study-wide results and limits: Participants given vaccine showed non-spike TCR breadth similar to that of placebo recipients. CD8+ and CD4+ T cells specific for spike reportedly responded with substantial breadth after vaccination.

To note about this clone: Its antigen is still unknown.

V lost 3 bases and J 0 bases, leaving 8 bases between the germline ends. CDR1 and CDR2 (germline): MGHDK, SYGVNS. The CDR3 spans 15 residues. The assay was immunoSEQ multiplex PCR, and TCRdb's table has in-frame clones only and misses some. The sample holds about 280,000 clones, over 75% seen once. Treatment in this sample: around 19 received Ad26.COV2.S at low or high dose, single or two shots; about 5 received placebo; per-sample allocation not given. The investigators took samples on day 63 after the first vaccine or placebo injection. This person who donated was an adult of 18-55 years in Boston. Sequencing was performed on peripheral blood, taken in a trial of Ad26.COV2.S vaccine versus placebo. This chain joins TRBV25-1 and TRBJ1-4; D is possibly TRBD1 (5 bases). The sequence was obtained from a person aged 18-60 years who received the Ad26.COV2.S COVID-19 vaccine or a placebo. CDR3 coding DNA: TGTGCCAGCAGTGACGAGACAGCAACTAATGAAAAACTGTTTTTT. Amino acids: CASSDETATNEKLFF.